Following are 11 T cell receptor beta chains from one sample sequenced in a study of T-cell memory formation after mild COVID-19. TCRdb reprocessed the 5' RACE reads via MiXCR and lists one record per CDR3 protein. The top ten hold around an eighth of the sample, which has about 470,000 distinct CDR3 sequences, approximately 25% seen once. Material for sequencing was PBMCs or a T cell subset sorted from them (not recorded which). The source of these receptors is an adult woman who had mild COVID-19 (a few samples of this study predate the infection). Cell type and time point are not known.

The chain recombines TRBV7-9 with TRBJ2-5; a possible D gene is TRBD2 (6 bases). The CDR3 consists of 16 residues. V shed 3 bases and J shed 3 bases, with 17 bases lying between them. Germline V gives CDR1 SEHNR, CDR2 FQNEAQ (reference sequence). The CDR3 reads CASSFAVGVAEETQYF. The DNA for the CDR3 is TGTGCCAGCAGCTTTGCGGTGGGGGTAGCGGAAGAGACCCAGTACTTC.

The gene calls are TRBV25-1 and TRBJ1-1; 7 positions agree with TRBD1. From germline, CDR1 is MGHDK and CDR2 SYGVNS. The trim removed 1 base at V and 1 base at J, leaving 3 bases unmatched. The CDR3 runs 15 residues. The CDR3 bases are TGTGCCAGCAGTGAATGGACAGGATGGAACACTGAAGCTTTCTTT. Translating it yields CASSEWTGWNTEAFF.

This clonotype was recorded a few times. V usage is TRBV20-1 and J usage is TRBJ1-5, with 10 nucleotides matching TRBD1. CDR1 is DFQATT, CDR2 SNEGSKA, per germline (reference sequence). V was clipped by 0 bases and J by 6 bases; unmatched bases: 5. The CDR3 length is 15 residues. CDR3 coding DNA: TGCAGTGCTAGAGATAGGGACAGGGGCACTCAGCCCCAGCATTTT. Its protein product is CSARDRDRGTQPQHF.

The J gene is TRBJ2-7, the V gene TRBV11-2; possible D gene TRBD2, 5 bases. The V gene's germline CDR1 is SGHAT and CDR2 FQNNGV. The CDR3 extends over 16 amino acids. The V and J ends lost 1 base and 3 bases respectively, with 16 bases between them. For the CDR3, the DNA is TGTGCCAGCAGCTTAGTCGGGGAGACTCGGGGCTACGAGCAGTACTTC. This sequence encodes CASSLVGETRGYEQYF.

This chain joins TRBV12-3 or TRBV12-4 and TRBJ2-7, with 8 positions matching TRBD2. CDR3 size: 17 residues. V was clipped by 1 base and J by 7 bases; unmatched bases: 15. For the CDR3, the DNA is TGTGCCAGCAGTTTAGGGGTCCCAAGCGGGAGATTGGGAGAGCAGTACTTC. Its translation is CASSLGVPSGRLGEQYF.

The chain carries TRBV20-1 and TRBJ2-3; 10 nucleotides line up with TRBD2. The CDR3 totals 16 residues. Germline-derived CDR1 and CDR2 are DFQATT and SNEGSKA (reference sequence). The V and J ends lost 3 bases and 1 base, in that order; junction bases with no gene match: 7. The DNA for the CDR3 is TGCAGTGCTAGGACTAGCGGGTACACGGGCACAGATACGCAGTATTTT. Protein sequence: CSARTSGYTGTDTQYF.

The chain links TRBV4-2 to TRBJ2-7, with 9 bases that match TRBD2. CDR3 size: 15 residues. The V and J ends lost 0 bases and 3 bases, in that order; junction bases with no gene match: 3. Germline values: CDR1 LGHNA, CDR2 YNFKEQ. CDR3 DNA sequence: TGTGCCAGCAGCCAAGACGCAGCGGGGGGCTACGAGCAGTACTTC. This sequence encodes CASSQDAAGGYEQYF.

This clonotype was picked up a small number of times. This chain joins TRBV7-9 and TRBJ2-7, with 9 bases lining up with TRBD1. Unmatched junction bases numbered 6, after V lost 3 bases and J lost 6 bases. CDR3 length: 14 amino acids. Germline V gene sequence: CDR1 SEHNR, CDR2 FQNEAQ (reference sequence). The CDR3 is CASSFGTGYREQYF. Here the CDR3 DNA reads TGTGCCAGCAGCTTCGGGACAGGGTATCGCGAGCAGTACTTC.

The V and J genes are TRBV11-2 and TRBJ2-2; no clear D gene. The CDR3 contains 13 residues. Trimming took off 3 bases at V and 5 bases at J, with 7 bases between the two ends. Germline-derived CDR1 and CDR2 are SGHAT and FQNNGV. The CDR3 here is CASSFMRTGELFF. CDR3 bases: TGTGCCAGCAGCTTTATGAGGACCGGGGAGCTGTTTTTT.

The V call is TRBV11-2, the J call TRBJ2-7; TRBD2 might be the D (5 bases). In germline, CDR1 is SGHAT, CDR2 FQNNGV. The V end lost 1 base, the J end lost 2 bases, and 6 bases lay between the germline ends. The CDR3 spans 13 residues. CDR3 in DNA: TGTGCCAGCAGCTTAGCGGAGGCCTACGAGCAGTACTTC. Amino acids: CASSLAEAYEQYF.

V gene TRBV6-5 combines with J gene TRBJ1-2; 7 bases agree with TRBD1. CDR3 length: 15 residues. The germline gives CDR1 MNHEY, CDR2 SVGAGI. Losses at the gene ends were 2 bases for V and 8 bases for J; bases not matched to a gene: 11. The CDR3 nucleotides read TGTGCCAGCAGTTACGTAAACAGGGGCGGTTTGGGCTACACCTTC. Its protein is CASSYVNRGGLGYTF.